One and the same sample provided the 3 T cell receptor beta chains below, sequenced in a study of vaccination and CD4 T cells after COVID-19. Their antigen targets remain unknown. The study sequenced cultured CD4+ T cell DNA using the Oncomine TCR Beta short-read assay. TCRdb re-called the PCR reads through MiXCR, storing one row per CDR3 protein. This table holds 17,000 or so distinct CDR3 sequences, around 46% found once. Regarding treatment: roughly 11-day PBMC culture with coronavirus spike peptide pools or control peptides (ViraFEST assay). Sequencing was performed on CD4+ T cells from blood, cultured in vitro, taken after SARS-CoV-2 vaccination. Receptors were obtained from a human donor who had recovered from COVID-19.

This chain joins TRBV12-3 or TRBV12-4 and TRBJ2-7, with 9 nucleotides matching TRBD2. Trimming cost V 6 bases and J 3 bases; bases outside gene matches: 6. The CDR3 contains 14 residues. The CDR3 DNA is TGTGCCAGCAGCCGCGGGAGGGAGGGCTACGAGCAGTACTTC. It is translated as CASSRGREGYEQYF.

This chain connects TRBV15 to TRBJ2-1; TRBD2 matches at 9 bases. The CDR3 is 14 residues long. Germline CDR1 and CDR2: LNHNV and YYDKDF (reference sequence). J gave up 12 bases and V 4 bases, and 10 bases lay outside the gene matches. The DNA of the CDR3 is TGTGCCACCAGCATAGGACTAGCGCCTAGCGGGCAGTTCTTC. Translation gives CATSIGLAPSGQFF.

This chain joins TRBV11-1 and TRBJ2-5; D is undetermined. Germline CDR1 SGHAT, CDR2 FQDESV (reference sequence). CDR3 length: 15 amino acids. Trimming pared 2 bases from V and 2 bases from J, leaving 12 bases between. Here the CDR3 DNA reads TGTGCCAGCAGCTTAAGGGCTCCACAGCAAGAGACCCAGTACTTC. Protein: CASSLRAPQQETQYF.